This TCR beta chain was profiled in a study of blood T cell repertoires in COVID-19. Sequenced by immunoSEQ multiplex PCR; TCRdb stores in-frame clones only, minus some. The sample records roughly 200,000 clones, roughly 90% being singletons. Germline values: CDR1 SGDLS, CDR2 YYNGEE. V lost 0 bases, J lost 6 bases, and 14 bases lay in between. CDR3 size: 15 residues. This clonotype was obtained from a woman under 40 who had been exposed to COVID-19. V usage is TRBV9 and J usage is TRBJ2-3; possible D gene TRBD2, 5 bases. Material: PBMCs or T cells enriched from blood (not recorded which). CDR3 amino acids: CASSVGGGPSDTQYF. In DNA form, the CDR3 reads TGTGCCAGCAGCGTAGGCGGAGGTCCCTCTGATACGCAGTATTTT.